This TCR beta chain was sequenced during a study of T cell repertoires in cytomegalovirus infection. Study-wide background: A matching HLA type, together with CMV infection, was signaled by public TCR beta signatures. Study results and caveats: The study identified carriers of CMV plus the relevant HLA from cumulative public TCR beta family frequency. It was HLA-C-restricted CMV-specific TCR beta clonotypes that dominated the response ex vivo.

The table lists this clonotype with many counts. No antigen is known for it. TCRdb re-analysed the reads in MiXCR, keeping a single row per CDR3 protein. The sample has some 180,000 distinct CDR3 sequences; roughly a fifth are singletons. Trimming stripped 1 base from V and 2 bases from J, with 10 bases between. This CDR3 has 15 residues. Germline V gene data show CDR1 as SGHTA and CDR2 as FQGNSA. The sequenced sample consisted of PBMCs. V and J are TRBV7-2 and TRBJ2-3; D may correspond to TRBD1 or TRBD2 (6 bases each). The receptor was derived from a human donor in good health (CMV status not recorded). Some clones in this sample may be carry-over from other donors' samples. The CDR3 DNA sequence: TGTGCCAGCAGCTTAGGGGGGGCCCTCACAGATACGCAGTATTTT. As protein: CASSLGGALTDTQYF. The variable domain in full, with the rest retrieved from reference TRBV7-2 and TRBJ2-3, is GAGVSQSPSNKVTEKGKDVELRCDPISGHTALYWYRQSLGQGLEFLIYFQGNSAPDKSGLPSDRFSAERTGGSVSTLTIQRTQQEDSAVYLCASSLGGALTDTQYFGPGTRLTVL.